This entry lists 18 T cell receptor beta chains sequenced from one sample in a study of cytomegalovirus exposure and HLA in healthy donors. Assay: immunoSEQ multiplex PCR; the TCRdb copy retains only in-frame clones and omits some. The sample records 300,000 to 400,000 clones, over 75% being singletons. What was sequenced was PBMCs. The origin of the receptors is a man younger than 45 in good health and CMV-seronegative.

This sequence joins TRBV10-2 and TRBJ2-7; 7 bases agree with TRBD2. Germline CDR1 is WSHSY and CDR2 is SAAADI. The CDR3 is 14 residues long. Trimming at V came to 3 bases and at J to 4 bases, leaving 6 bases not matched to a gene. The CDR3 DNA sequence: TGCGCCAGCAGTGACCGGGGGGAGCTATACGAGCAGTACTTC. As protein: CASSDRGELYEQYF.

The gene calls are TRBV7-9 and TRBJ1-6; a weak D match, TRBD1 (5 bases). Germline CDR1 SEHNR, CDR2 FQNEAQ (reference sequence). Trimming cost V 4 bases and J 4 bases, with 14 bases left between them. The CDR3 covers 16 residues. CDR3 in amino acids: CASSSPGGPYNSPLHF. DNA for the CDR3: TGTGCCAGCAGCTCCCCCGGGGGACCATATAATTCACCCCTCCACTTT.

The V gene is TRBV6-1, the J gene TRBJ1-6, with D maybe TRBD1 (6 bases). Germline V gene sequence: CDR1 MNHNS, CDR2 SASEGT. The CDR3 is 15 residues long. V lost 2 bases and J 7 bases, leaving 12 bases between the germline ends. This chain's CDR3 is CASSESGGQNSPLHF. DNA of the CDR3: TGTGCCAGCAGTGAATCGGGGGGGCAGAATTCACCCCTCCACTTT.

V and J are TRBV7-2 and TRBJ2-7, with TRBD1 matching 8 bases. The CDR3 totals 14 residues. The V segment lost 5 bases and the J segment 3 bases; nucleotides outside the gene matches: 6. Germline values: CDR1 SGHTA, CDR2 FQGNSA. The CDR3 coding sequence is TGTGCCAGCAGCCCCGACAGGGGCCACTACGAGCAGTACTTC. Its protein is CASSPDRGHYEQYF.

This chain connects TRBV5-1 to TRBJ2-5; D gene unclear. Germline CDR1 reads SGHRS; CDR2 reads YFSETQ. This CDR3 region has 12 residues. Trimming removed 0 bases from V and 10 bases from J, with 10 bases in between. CDR3 nucleotide sequence: TGCGCCAGCAGCTTGGTTTTGGGCATCCAGTACTTC. It specifies CASSLVLGIQYF.

Concerning this clone itself: The sample contains more than one DNA sequence encoding this CDR3. The chain joins TRBV7-2 to TRBJ1-1; D is unresolved. Germline-derived CDR1 and CDR2 are SGHTA and FQGNSA. Trimming removed 3 bases at V and 2 bases at J, with 7 bases between. This CDR3 spans 13 amino acids. The CDR3 bases are TGTGCCAGCAGCTTGGCACGCAACACTGAAGCTTTCTTT. This translates into CASSLARNTEAFF.

This clone appeared once. The chain uses TRBV18 and TRBJ1-1; TRBD1 agrees at 7 bases. Looked up from germline, CDR1 is KGHSH and CDR2 is LQKENI. The trim removed 4 bases at V and 2 bases at J, leaving 7 bases unmatched. The CDR3 has 15 amino acids. CDR3 nucleotide sequence: TGTGCCAGCTCACTCTCCGGACAGGTTAACACTGAAGCTTTCTTT. It encodes CASSLSGQVNTEAFF.

The chain is built from TRBV10-3 and TRBJ1-2; no reliable D call. CDR1 is ENHRY and CDR2 is SYGVKD in the germline V gene. V was pared by 7 bases and J by 10 bases, with 22 bases between. The CDR3 has 14 amino acids. DNA for the CDR3: TGTGCCATCACGCGGGATCCGATACTTGGCAACTACACCTTC. Amino acid sequence: CAITRDPILGNYTF.

The gene calls are TRBV27 and TRBJ2-4, with TRBD1 identical over 10 bases. CDR1 and CDR2 from the germline V gene are MNHEY and SMNVEV (reference sequence). After removal of 6 bases from V and 8 bases from J, the junction contained 7 bases not matched to a gene. CDR3 length equals 14 residues. The CDR3 DNA follows: TGTGCCAGCAGGGCGGGACAGGGGCTGGACATTCAGTACTTC. Translated: CASRAGQGLDIQYF.

This sequence joins TRBV2 and TRBJ1-1, with D possibly being TRBD1 (6 bases). Germline loops: CDR1 SNHLY, CDR2 FYNNEI. This CDR3 comprises 16 residues. The germline V and J ends were trimmed by 1 base and 0 bases, with 12 bases remaining between them. CDR3 loop: CASSEDRASLNTEAFF. For the CDR3, the DNA is TGTGCCAGCAGTGAAGACAGGGCGTCCCTGAACACTGAAGCTTTCTTT.

The chain recombines TRBV5-1 with TRBJ2-7; unclear D gene. Germline V gene data show CDR1 as SGHRS and CDR2 as YFSETQ. The V end lost 1 base, the J end lost 4 bases, and 6 bases lay between the germline ends. This CDR3 is built from 12 residues. The CDR3 region is CASSLTAYEQYF. Here the CDR3 DNA reads TGCGCCAGCAGCTTGACAGCATACGAGCAGTACTTC.

This clone has a handful of counts. The chain couples TRBV23-1 to TRBJ1-5, with D perhaps TRBD1 (5 bases). TRBV23-1 is marked as an open reading frame, function uncertain. The CDR3 extends over 16 amino acids. V lost 6 bases and J 0 bases, leaving 15 bases between the germline ends. The CDR3 region has the DNA TGCGCCAGCAGCCCTGGGGCCCGTGATAGCAATCAGCCCCAGCATTTT. Translated, it gives CASSPGARDSNQPQHF.

The chain combines TRBV5-1 with TRBJ2-1, with TRBD2 matching 10 bases. The CDR3 is made up of 15 amino acids. Germline CDR1 is SGHRS and CDR2 is YFSETQ. Unmatched junction bases numbered 6, after V lost 2 bases and J lost 7 bases. CDR3: CASSFLAGANNEQFF. The CDR3 coding sequence is TGCGCCAGCAGCTTTCTAGCGGGGGCAAATAATGAGCAGTTCTTC.

This rearrangement joins TRBV29-1 to TRBJ1-1; 8 nucleotides align to TRBD1. CDR1 and CDR2 (germline): SQVTM, ANQGSEA. V lost 7 bases and J lost 4; bases outside the gene matches: 11. The CDR3 is 14 residues long. The CDR3 protein is CSALVDRDSTEAFF. The CDR3 coding sequence is TGCAGCGCCCTCGTGGACAGGGATAGCACTGAAGCTTTCTTT. The complete variable domain, with remaining parts taken from reference TRBV29-1 and TRBJ1-1, reads SAVISQKPSRDICQRGTSLTIQCQVDSQVTMMFWYRQQPGQSLTLIATANQGSEATYESGFVIDKFPISRPNLTFSTLTVSNMSPEDSSIYLCSALVDRDSTEAFFGQGTRLTVV.

V gene TRBV18 combines with J gene TRBJ2-7; 9 nucleotides line up with TRBD1. V trimming: 3 bases; J trimming: 2 bases; junction bases outside the gene matches: 5. The CDR3 length is 15 residues. The V gene's germline CDR1 is KGHSH and CDR2 LQKENI. CDR3: CASSPWTGATYEQYF. DNA for the CDR3: TGTGCCAGCTCACCGTGGACAGGGGCTACCTACGAGCAGTACTTC.

CDR3 amino acids: CASSEVIYEQYF. CDR3 nucleotides: TGTGCCAGCAGTGAAGTAATCTACGAGCAGTACTTC. V gene TRBV2 combines with J gene TRBJ2-7; D call uncertain. Looked up from germline, CDR1 is SNHLY and CDR2 is FYNNEI. V gave up 1 base and J gave up 3 bases, with 4 bases separating them. The CDR3 consists of 12 residues.

This rearrangement joins TRBV27 to TRBJ1-2; TRBD1 agrees at 7 bases. Losses at the gene ends were 4 bases for V and 4 bases for J; bases not matched to a gene: 15. This CDR3 comprises 17 residues. CDR1 and CDR2 from the germline V gene are MNHEY and SMNVEV (reference sequence). The CDR3 DNA follows: TGTGCCAGCAGTTACACAGGGGCGTCTACTGCCCTCTATGGCTACACCTTC. This encodes CASSYTGASTALYGYTF.

This clone was seen only once. The chain has TRBV30 and TRBJ2-6; D unresolved. V dropped 6 bases and J dropped 0 bases, with 15 bases sitting between them. Germline V lookup: CDR1 GTSNPN, CDR2 SVGIG (reference sequence). The length of the CDR3 is 16 residues. DNA for the CDR3: TGTGCCTGCTGGAGTCTATATTTCTCTGGGGCCAACGTCCTGACTTTC. Encoded protein: CACWSLYFSGANVLTF.